The rows below give T cell receptor beta chains drawn from one sample of a study of vaccination and CD4 T cells after COVID-19. TCRdb ran MiXCR on the PCR reads and lists one entry per CDR3 protein. The table has 15,000 to 20,000 distinct CDR3 sequences, about 42% seen once. For these receptors, no antigen is known. Sequences were derived from CD4+ T cells from blood, cultured in vitro, sampled before SARS-CoV-2 vaccination. The receptors shown here come from a human donor who received a COVID-19 vaccine. Each CDR3 is given with its conserved first and last residue. D genes are given only for firm matches. Clone size, where shown, is once, few, many, or a class for clones that have expanded.

d_call: TRBD2
clone_size: .
v_call: TRBV11-2
cdr3_aa: CASSIQAGTTYEQYF

d_call: .
clone_size: few
v_call: TRBV20-1
cdr3_aa: CSAYDFDSYSGNTIYF

d_call: TRBD1
clone_size: .
v_call: TRBV2
cdr3_aa: CASSRDNRGYNSPLHF

d_call: .
clone_size: .
v_call: TRBV14
cdr3_aa: CASSQLGSNQPQHF

d_call: .
clone_size: once
v_call: TRBV12-3/TRBV12-4
cdr3_aa: CASSSPRRGNTIYF

d_call: TRBD1
clone_size: .
v_call: TRBV24-1
cdr3_aa: CATSDYQGVYDEAFF

d_call: .
clone_size: .
v_call: TRBV6-5
cdr3_aa: CASSYTSGRNQPQHF

d_call: .
clone_size: .
v_call: TRBV28
cdr3_aa: CASSSSTGTITSEAFF

d_call: TRBD1
clone_size: .
v_call: TRBV10-3
cdr3_aa: CAISEMGQHTNYGYTF

d_call: .
clone_size: .
v_call: TRBV6-4
cdr3_aa: CASRERLEAEAFF

d_call: .
clone_size: once
v_call: TRBV7-8
cdr3_aa: CASSPMAGELNTEAFF

d_call: TRBD1
clone_size: few
v_call: TRBV7-2
cdr3_aa: CASSLHLTGGATSKPQHF

d_call: .
clone_size: .
v_call: TRBV2
cdr3_aa: CASKDLNTQYF

d_call: .
clone_size: .
v_call: TRBV10-1
cdr3_aa: CASGDYNEQFF